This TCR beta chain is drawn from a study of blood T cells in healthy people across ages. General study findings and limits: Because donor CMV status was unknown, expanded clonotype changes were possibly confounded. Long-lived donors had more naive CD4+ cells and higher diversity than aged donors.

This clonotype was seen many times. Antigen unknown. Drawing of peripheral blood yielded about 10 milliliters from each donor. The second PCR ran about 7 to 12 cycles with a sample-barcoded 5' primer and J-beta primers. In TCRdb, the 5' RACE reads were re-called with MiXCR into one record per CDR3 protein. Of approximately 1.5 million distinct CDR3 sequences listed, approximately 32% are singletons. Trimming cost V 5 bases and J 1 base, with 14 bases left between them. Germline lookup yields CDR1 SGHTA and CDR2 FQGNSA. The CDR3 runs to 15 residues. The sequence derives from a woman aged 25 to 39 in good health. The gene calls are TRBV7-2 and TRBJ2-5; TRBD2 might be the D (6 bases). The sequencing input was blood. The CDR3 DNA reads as TGTGCCAGCAGCCCCGATTCACTAGCCCAAGAGACCCAGTACTTC. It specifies CASSPDSLAQETQYF.